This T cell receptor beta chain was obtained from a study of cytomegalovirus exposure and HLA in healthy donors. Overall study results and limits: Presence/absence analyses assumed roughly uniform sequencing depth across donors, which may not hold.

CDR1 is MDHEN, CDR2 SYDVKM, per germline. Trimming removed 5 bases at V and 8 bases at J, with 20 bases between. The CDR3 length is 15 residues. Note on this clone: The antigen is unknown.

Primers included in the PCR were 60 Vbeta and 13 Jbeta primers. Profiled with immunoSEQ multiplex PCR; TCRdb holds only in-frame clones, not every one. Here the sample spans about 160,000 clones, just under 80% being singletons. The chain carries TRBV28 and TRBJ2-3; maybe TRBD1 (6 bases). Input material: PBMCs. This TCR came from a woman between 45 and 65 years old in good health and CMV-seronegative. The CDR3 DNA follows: TGTGCCAGCAGTCCATTCAGGGGTGATTGGGTTACGCAGTATTTT. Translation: CASSPFRGDWVTQYF.